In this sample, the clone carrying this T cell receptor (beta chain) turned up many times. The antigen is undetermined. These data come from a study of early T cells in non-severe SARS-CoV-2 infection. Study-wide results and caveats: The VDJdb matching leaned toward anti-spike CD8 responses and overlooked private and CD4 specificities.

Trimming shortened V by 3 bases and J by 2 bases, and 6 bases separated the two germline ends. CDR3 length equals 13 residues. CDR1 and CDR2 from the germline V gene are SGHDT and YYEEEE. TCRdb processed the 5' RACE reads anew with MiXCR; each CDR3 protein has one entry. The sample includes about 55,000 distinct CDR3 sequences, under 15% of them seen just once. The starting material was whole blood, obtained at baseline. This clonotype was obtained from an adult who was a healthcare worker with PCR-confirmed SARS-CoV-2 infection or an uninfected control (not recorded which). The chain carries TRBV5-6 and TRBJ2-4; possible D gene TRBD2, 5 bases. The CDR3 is CASSYGTKNIQYF. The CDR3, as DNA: TGTGCCAGCAGCTACGGGACCAAAAACATTCAGTACTTC.